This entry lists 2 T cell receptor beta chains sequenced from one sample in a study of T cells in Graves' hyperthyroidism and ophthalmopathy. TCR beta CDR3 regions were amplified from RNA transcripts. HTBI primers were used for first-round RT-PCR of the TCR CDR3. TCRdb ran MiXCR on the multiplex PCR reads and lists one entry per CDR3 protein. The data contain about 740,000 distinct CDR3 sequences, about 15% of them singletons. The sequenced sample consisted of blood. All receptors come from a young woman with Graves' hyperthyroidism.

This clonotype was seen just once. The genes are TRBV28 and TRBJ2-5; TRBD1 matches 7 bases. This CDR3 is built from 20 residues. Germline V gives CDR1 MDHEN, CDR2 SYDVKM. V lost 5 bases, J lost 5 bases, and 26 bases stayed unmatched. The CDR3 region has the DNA TGTGCCAGCAGTCTGGCTCGTTGGTCGAAAAAACAGGGGCTAGGGGAGACCCAGTACTTC. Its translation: CASSLARWSKKQGLGETQYF.

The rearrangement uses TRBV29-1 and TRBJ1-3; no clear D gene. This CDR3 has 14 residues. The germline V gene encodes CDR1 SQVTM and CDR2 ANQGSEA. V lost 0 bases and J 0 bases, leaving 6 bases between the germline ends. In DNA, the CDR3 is TGCAGCGTTGAAGATCCGGTCTCTGGAAACACCATATATTTT. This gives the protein CSVEDPVSGNTIYF.